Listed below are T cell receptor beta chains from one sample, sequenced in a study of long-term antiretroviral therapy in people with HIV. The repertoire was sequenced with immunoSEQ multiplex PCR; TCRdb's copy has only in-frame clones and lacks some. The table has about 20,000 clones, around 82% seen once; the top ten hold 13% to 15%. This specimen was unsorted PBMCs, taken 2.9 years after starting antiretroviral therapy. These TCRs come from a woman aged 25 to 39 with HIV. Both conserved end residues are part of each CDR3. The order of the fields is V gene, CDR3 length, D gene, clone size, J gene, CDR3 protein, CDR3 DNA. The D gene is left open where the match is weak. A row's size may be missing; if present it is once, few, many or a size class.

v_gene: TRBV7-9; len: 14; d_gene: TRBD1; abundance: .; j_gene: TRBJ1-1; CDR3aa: CASSLDWQGANAFF; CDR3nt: TGTGCCAGCAGCTTAGATTGGCAGGGGGCGAATGCTTTCTTT
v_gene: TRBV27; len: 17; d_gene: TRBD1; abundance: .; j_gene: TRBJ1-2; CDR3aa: CASALRSDRGRLTGYTF; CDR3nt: TGTGCCAGTGCCCTGCGTTCGGACAGGGGGCGTTTAACTGGCTACACCTTC
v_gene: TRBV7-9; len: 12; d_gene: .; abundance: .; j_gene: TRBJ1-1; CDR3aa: CASSLGRAEAFF; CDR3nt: TGTGCCAGCAGCTTAGGTAGGGCTGAAGCTTTCTTT
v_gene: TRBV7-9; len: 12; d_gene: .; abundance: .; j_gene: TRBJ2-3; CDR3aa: CARATETDTQYF; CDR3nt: TGTGCCAGGGCAACTGAAACAGATACGCAGTATTTT
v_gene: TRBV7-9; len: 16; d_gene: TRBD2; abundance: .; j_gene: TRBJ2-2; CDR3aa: CASSLSRGGDTGELFF; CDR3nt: TGTGCCAGCAGCTTATCGCGGGGGGGGGACACCGGGGAGCTGTTTTTT
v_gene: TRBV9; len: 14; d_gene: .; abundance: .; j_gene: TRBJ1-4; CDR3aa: CASSFGYNYEKLFF; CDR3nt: TGTGCCAGCAGCTTCGGATATAACTATGAAAAACTGTTTTTT
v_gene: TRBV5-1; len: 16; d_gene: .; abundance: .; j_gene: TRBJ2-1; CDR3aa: CASSPDKVSPYNEQFF; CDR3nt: TGCGCCAGCAGCCCAGATAAGGTGTCCCCCTACAATGAGCAGTTCTTC
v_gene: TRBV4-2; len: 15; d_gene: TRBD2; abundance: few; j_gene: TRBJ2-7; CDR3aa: CASSQIAGGIYEQYF; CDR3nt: TGTGCCAGCAGCCAAATAGCGGGGGGTATCTACGAGCAGTACTTC
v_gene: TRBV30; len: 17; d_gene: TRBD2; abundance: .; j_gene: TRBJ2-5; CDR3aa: CACHGGASGGFQETQYF; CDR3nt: TGTGCCTGCCACGGCGGGGCTAGCGGGGGATTCCAAGAGACCCAGTACTTC
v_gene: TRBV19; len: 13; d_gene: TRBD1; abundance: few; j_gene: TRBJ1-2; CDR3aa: CASKVGNDRDYTF; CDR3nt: TGTGCCAGTAAGGTCGGGAATGACAGGGACTACACCTTC
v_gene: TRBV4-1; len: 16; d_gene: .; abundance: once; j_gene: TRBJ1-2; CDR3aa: CASSQDSWTVAYGYTF; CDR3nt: TGCGCCAGCAGCCAAGATTCTTGGACAGTAGCCTATGGCTACACCTTC
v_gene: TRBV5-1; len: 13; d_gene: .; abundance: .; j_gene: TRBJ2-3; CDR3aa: CASSSAPSDTQYF; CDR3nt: TGCGCCAGCAGCTCGGCACCCTCAGATACGCAGTATTTT
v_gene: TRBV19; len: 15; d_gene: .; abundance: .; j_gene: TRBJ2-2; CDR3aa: CASKTTGLNTGELFF; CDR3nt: TGTGCCAGTAAGACTACAGGTTTGAACACCGGGGAGCTGTTTTTT
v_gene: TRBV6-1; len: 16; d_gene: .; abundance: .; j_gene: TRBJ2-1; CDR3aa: CASSEARGLSANEQFF; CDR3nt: TGTGCCAGCAGTGAAGCGAGAGGCCTTAGCGCCAATGAGCAGTTCTTC
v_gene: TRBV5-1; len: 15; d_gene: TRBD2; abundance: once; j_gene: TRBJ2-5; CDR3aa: CASSLASGGAETQYF; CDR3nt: TGCGCCAGCAGCTTGGCCAGCGGGGGGGCTGAGACCCAGTACTTC
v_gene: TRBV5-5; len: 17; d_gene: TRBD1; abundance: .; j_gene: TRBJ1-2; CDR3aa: CASRPGTGSTAHYGYTF; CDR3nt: TGTGCCAGCAGACCGGGGACAGGGAGCACCGCTCACTATGGCTACACCTTC
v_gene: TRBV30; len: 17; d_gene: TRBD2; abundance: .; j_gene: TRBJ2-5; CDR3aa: CASTTSGGETLQETQYF; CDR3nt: TGTGCCTCCACCACTAGCGGGGGGGAGACCTTACAAGAGACCCAGTACTTC
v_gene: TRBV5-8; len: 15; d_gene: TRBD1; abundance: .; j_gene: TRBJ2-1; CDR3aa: CASSLEGGRYNEQFF; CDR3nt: TGTGCCAGCAGCTTGGAAGGGGGCAGGTACAATGAGCAGTTCTTC
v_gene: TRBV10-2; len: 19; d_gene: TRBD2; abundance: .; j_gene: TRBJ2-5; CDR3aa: CASSESAGLAGGRQETQYF; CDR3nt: TGCGCCAGCAGTGAGTCTGCCGGACTAGCGGGGGGACGACAAGAGACCCAGTACTTC
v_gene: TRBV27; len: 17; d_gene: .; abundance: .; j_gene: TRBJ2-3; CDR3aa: CASSLSPPSRGTDTQYF; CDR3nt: TGTGCCAGCAGTTTATCGCCCCCCTCCCGGGGAACAGATACGCAGTATTTT
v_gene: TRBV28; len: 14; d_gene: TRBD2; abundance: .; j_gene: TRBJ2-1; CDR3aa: CASSRIGTRDEQFF; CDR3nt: TGTGCCAGCAGCCGTATAGGGACTAGGGACGAGCAGTTCTTC
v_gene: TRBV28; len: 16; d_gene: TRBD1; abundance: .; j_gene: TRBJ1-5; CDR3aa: CASSLSGTGGFQPQHF; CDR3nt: TGTGCCAGCAGCTTATCCGGGACAGGGGGCTTTCAGCCCCAGCATTTT
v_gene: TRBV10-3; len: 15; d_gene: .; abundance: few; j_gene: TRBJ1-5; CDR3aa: CAISDPGTVNQPQHF; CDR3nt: TGTGCCATCAGTGACCCTGGGACCGTTAATCAGCCCCAGCATTTT
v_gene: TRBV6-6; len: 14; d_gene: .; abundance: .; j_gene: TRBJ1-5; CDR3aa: CASSYRAFNQPQHF; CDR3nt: TGTGCCAGCAGTTACAGGGCTTTTAATCAGCCCCAGCATTTT
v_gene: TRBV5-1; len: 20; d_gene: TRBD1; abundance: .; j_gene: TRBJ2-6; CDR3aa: CASSFKGTGVGVSGANVLTF; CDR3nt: TGCGCCAGCAGCTTTAAGGGGACAGGGGTCGGAGTGTCTGGGGCCAACGTCCTGACTTTC
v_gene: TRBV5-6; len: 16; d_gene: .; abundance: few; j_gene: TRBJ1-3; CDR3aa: CASSFRQGGSGNTIYF; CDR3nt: TGTGCCAGCAGCTTTCGTCAGGGTGGGTCTGGAAACACCATATATTTT
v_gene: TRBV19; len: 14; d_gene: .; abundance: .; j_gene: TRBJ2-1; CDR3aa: CASRNRGGYNEQFF; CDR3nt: TGTGCCAGTAGGAACAGGGGGGGATACAATGAGCAGTTCTTC
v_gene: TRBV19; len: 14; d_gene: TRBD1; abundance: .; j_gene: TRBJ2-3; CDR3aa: CASSIWTGTDTQYF; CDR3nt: TGTGCCAGTAGTATCTGGACAGGGACAGATACGCAGTATTTT
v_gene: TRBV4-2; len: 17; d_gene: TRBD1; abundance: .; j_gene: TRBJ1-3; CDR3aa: CASSQSTGVSAGNTIYF; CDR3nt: TGTGCCAGCAGCCAATCGACAGGGGTCAGCGCCGGAAACACCATATATTTT
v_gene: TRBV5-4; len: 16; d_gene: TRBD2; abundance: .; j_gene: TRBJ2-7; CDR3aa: CASSGGLAGRVIEQYF; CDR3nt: TGTGCCAGCAGCGGCGGACTAGCGGGGAGGGTGATCGAGCAGTACTTC
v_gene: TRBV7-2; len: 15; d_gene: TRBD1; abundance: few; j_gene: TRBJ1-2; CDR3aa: CASSLDDRGSYGYTF; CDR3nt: TGTGCCAGCAGCTTAGACGACAGGGGTAGCTATGGCTACACCTTC
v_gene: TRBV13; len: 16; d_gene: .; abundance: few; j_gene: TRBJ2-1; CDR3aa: CASSPSGGAAYNEQFF; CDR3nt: TGTGCCAGCAGCCCAAGCGGTGGGGCGGCCTACAATGAGCAGTTCTTC
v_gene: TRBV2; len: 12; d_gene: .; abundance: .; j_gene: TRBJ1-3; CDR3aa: CATRVSGNTIYF; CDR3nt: TGTGCCACCAGGGTCTCTGGAAACACCATATATTTT
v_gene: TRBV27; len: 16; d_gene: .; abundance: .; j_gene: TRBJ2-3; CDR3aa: CASSLTGRRSTDTQYF; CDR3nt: TGTGCCAGCAGTTTAACAGGGAGACGAAGCACAGATACGCAGTATTTT
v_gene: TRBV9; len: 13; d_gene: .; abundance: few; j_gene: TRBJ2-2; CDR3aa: CASSAQNTGELFF; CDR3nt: TGTGCCAGCAGCGCCCAGAACACCGGGGAGCTGTTTTTT
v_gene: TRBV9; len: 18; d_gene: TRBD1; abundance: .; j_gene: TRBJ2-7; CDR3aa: CASSVVAEAGTGVREQYF; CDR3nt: TGTGCCAGCAGCGTAGTAGCGGAGGCCGGGACAGGCGTACGAGAGCAGTACTTC
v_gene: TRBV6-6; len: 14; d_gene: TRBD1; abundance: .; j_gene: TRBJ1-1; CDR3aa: CASSFSGQLTEAFF; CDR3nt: TGTGCCAGCAGTTTCTCGGGACAGCTCACTGAAGCTTTCTTT
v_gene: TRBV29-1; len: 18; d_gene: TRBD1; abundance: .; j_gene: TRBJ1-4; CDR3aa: CSVAAPGQGRVSGEKLFF; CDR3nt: TGCAGCGTCGCTGCGCCGGGACAGGGTAGGGTCTCGGGTGAAAAACTGTTTTTT
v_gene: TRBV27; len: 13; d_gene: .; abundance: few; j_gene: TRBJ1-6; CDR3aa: CASSLLSYSPLHF; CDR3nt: TGTGCCAGCAGTTTACTTAGTTACTCACCCCTCCACTTT